The 4 T cell receptor beta chains below all came from one sample that was sequenced in a study of spatial heterogeneity in lung cancer. Study results and caveats: Tumoral mutation counts were tracked by counts of expanded intratumoral alpha and beta TCRs.

Their cognate antigens are unknown. Stated time point: sample taken at primary tumor resection. From the 5' RACE reads, TCRdb called clonotypes with MiXCR, one entry per CDR3 protein. This sample yields under 250 distinct CDR3 sequences, of which about 41% are seen a single time; 34% belongs to the top ten. The specimen comprised lung tumor tissue, sampled at surgery. The receptor source for this set is a male donor with early-stage non-small cell lung cancer.

This clonotype was observed a handful of times. Within a library made for alpha chains, this beta chain is off target, and its count is uninformative. This sequence joins TRBV6-5 and TRBJ2-3, with 8 bases identical to TRBD2. Germline V CDR1 and CDR2: MNHEY, SVGAGI. This CDR3 spans 13 amino acids. Germline trimming cut 7 bases from V and 0 bases from J; bases unmatched to any gene: 0. The CDR3 loop reads CASTGGSTDTQYF. CDR3 DNA sequence: TGTGCCAGCACGGGGGGGAGCACAGATACGCAGTATTTT.

A remark on this clonotype: This beta chain was picked up by a library intended for alpha chains and is off target, so its count carries little meaning. The chain uses TRBV20-1 and TRBJ2-5, with D unresolved. The V gene's germline CDR1 is DFQATT and CDR2 SNEGSKA (reference sequence). V was shortened by 3 bases and J by 1 base, with 12 bases between the two germline ends. The CDR3 has 14 amino acids. CDR3 region: CSASRLLAQETQYF. In nucleotides, the CDR3 is TGCAGTGCTAGTCGGCTACTCGCCCAAGAGACCCAGTACTTC.

Concerning this clonotype itself: This beta chain is a stray read from a library made for alpha chains; its abundance is not meaningful. V gene TRBV29-1 combines with J gene TRBJ2-2; D perhaps matches TRBD1 (6 bases). CDR3 length equals 12 residues. Germline CDR1 and CDR2: SQVTM and ANQGSEA. The V end lost 5 bases, the J end lost 4 bases, and 8 bases lay between the germline ends. The CDR3 DNA sequence: TGCAGCGTTACAGGGATCACCGGGGAGCTGTTTTTT. Its protein is CSVTGITGELFF.

About this clonotype itself: This beta chain came through as a stray read in a library set up for alpha chains, and its size says little. The V gene is TRBV4-2, the J gene TRBJ2-7, with TRBD1 matching over 8 bases. This CDR3 has 17 residues. The junction had 9 bases not matched to a gene; V was cut back by 0 bases and J by 2 bases. Germline lookup yields CDR1 LGHNA and CDR2 YNFKEQ. The CDR3 nucleotides read TGTGCCAGCAGCCAAGACCCCCAGGGGGCGCAGACCTACGAGCAGTACTTC. Translated: CASSQDPQGAQTYEQYF.